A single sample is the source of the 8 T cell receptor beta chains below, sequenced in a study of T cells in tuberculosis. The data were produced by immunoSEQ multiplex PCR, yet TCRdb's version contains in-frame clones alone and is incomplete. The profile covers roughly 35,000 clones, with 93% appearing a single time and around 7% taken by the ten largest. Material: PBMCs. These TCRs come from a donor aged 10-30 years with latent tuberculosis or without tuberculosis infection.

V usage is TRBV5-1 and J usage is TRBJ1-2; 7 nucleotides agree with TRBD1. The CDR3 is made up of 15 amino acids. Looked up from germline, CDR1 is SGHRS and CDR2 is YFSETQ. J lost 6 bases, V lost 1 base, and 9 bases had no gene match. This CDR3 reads CASSLRGQELDGYTF. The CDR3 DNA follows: TGCGCCAGCAGCTTGAGAGGACAGGAATTAGATGGCTACACCTTC.

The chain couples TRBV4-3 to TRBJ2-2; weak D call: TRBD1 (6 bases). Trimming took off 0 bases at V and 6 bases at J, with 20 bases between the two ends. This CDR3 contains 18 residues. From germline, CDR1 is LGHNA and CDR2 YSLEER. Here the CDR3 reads CASSQDLVGQTASGELFF. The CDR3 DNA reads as TGCGCCAGCAGCCAAGATCTGGTAGGACAGACGGCTTCCGGGGAGCTGTTTTTT.

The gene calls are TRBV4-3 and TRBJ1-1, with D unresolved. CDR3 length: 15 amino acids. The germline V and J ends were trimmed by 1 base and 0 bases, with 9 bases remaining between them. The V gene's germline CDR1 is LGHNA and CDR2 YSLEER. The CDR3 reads CASSQGGFMNTEAFF. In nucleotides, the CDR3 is TGCGCCAGCAGCCAAGGCGGGTTCATGAACACTGAAGCTTTCTTT.

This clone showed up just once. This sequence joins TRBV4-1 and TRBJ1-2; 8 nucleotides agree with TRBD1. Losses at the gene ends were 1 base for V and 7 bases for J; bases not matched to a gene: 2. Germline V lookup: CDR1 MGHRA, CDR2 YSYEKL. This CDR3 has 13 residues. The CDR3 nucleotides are TGCGCCAGCAGCCAAGGTGACAGGGGTGGCTACACCTTC. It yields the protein CASSQGDRGGYTF.

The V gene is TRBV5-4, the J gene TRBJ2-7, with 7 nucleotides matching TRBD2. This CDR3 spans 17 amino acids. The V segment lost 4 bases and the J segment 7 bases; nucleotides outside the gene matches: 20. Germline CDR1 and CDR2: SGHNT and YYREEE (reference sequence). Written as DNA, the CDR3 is TGTGCCAGCAGCGGGGAAGCGGGGAGCCTCTACGAGCGGGAGCAGTACTTC. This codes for CASSGEAGSLYEREQYF. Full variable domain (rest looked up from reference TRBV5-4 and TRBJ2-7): ETGVTQSPTHLIKTRGQQVTLRCSSQSGHNTVSWYQQALGQGPQFIFQYYREEENGRGNFPPRFSGLQFPNYSSELNVNALELDDSALYLCASSGEAGSLYEREQYFGPGTRLTVT.

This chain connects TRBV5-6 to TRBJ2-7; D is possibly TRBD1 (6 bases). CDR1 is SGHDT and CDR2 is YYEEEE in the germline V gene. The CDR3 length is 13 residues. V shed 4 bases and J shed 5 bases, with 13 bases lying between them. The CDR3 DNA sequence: TGTGCCAGCAGCCCAACAGGGTTCCACGAGCAGTACTTC. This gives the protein CASSPTGFHEQYF. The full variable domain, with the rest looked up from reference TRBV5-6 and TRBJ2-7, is DAGVTQSPTHLIKTRGQQVTLRCSPKSGHDTVSWYQQALGQGPQFIFQYYEEEERQRGNFPDRFSGHQFPNYSSELNVNALLLGDSALYLCASSPTGFHEQYFGPGTRLTVT.

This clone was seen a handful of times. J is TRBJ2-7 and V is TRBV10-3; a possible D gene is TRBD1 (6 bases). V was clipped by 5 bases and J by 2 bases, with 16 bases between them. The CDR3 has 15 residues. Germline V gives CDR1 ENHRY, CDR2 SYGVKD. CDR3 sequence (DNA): TGTGCCATCAGTCGATTACAGGGAGATACCTACGAGCAGTACTTC. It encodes CAISRLQGDTYEQYF.

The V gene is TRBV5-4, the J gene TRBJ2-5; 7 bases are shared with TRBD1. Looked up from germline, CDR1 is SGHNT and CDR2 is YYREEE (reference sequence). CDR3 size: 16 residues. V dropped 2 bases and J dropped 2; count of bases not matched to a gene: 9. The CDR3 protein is CASSFKQGLVQETQYF. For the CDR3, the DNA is TGTGCCAGCAGCTTCAAACAGGGGCTCGTACAAGAGACCCAGTACTTC.